Below, 27 T cell receptor beta chains from the same sample are listed, as sequenced in a study of blood T cell repertoires in COVID-19. Measured with immunoSEQ multiplex PCR; TCRdb has only the in-frame clones, and not every one. The sample holds 98,000 or so clones, 87% seen once. The sequenced material came from peripheral blood. The receptors originated from a man in his fifties or sixties with acute or convalescent COVID-19.

This clone appeared a single time. The J gene is TRBJ2-4, the V gene TRBV18; 10 nucleotides agree with TRBD2. J lost 6 bases, V lost 3 bases, and 5 bases had no gene match. The CDR3 extends over 15 amino acids. Germline lookup yields CDR1 KGHSH and CDR2 LQKENI. The CDR3 loop is CASSPKAGGGNIQYF. The CDR3 bases are TGTGCCAGCTCACCGAAAGCGGGAGGGGGAAACATTCAGTACTTC.

The CDR3 reads CATSDGPDTGELFF. CDR3 in DNA: TGTGCCACCAGTGATGGGCCTGACACCGGGGAGCTGTTTTTT. The chain combines TRBV24-1 with TRBJ2-2; D remains ambiguous. The germline V gene encodes CDR1 KGHDR and CDR2 SFDVKD. Trimming cost V 3 bases and J 3 bases, with 7 bases left between them. The CDR3 contains 14 residues.

This clone was seen just once. The V gene is TRBV9, the J gene TRBJ2-1, with TRBD2 matching over 8 bases. The CDR3 spans 16 residues. Germline assignment: CDR1 SGDLS and CDR2 YYNGEE. The ends lost 4 bases at V and 7 bases at J; junction bases unmatched: 13. CDR3 nucleotide sequence: TGTGCCAGCAGCCCCCCCCCGGGAGGGACCCTTAATGAGCAGTTCTTC. Protein product: CASSPPPGGTLNEQFF.

The V gene is TRBV5-1, the J gene TRBJ2-7; TRBD1 is a possible D gene (6 bases). Germline-derived CDR1 and CDR2 are SGHRS and YFSETQ. Trimming removed 4 bases at V and 3 bases at J, with 26 bases between. This CDR3 contains 18 residues. The CDR3 bases are TGCGCCAGCAGCCCCTCGAGGTTAGACGCAGGGGTGATCTACGAGCAGTACTTC. This codes for CASSPSRLDAGVIYEQYF. The variable domain in full, with the rest retrieved from reference TRBV5-1 and TRBJ2-7, is KAGVTQTPRYLIKTRGQQVTLSCSPISGHRSVSWYQQTPGQGLQFLFEYFSETQRNKGNFPGRFSGRQFSNSRSEMNVSTLELGDSALYLCASSPSRLDAGVIYEQYFGPGTRLTVT.

This rearrangement joins TRBV5-1 to TRBJ2-2; tentatively, D is TRBD2 (6 bases). CDR1 is SGHRS and CDR2 is YFSETQ in the germline V gene. The CDR3 length is 16 residues. V was trimmed by 0 bases and J by 4 bases, leaving 13 bases between them. The CDR3 DNA is TGCGCCAGCAGCTTGGGAGGAGGGACCGGCACCGGGGAGCTGTTTTTT. Its protein is CASSLGGGTGTGELFF.

The genes are TRBV3-1 (or the pseudogene TRBV3-2) and TRBJ2-2, with 10 bases identical to TRBD1. Germline V lookup: CDR1 LGHDT, CDR2 YNNKEL (reference sequence). The CDR3 spans 16 residues. The junction had 11 bases not matched to a gene; V was cut back by 6 bases and J by 7 bases. The CDR3 loop is CASRTRTGGLGGELFF. The CDR3 DNA reads as TGTGCCAGCAGAACCCGGACAGGGGGATTAGGCGGGGAGCTGTTTTTT.

The gene calls are TRBV6-5 and TRBJ2-7; D possibly corresponds to TRBD2 (5 bases). This CDR3 has 15 residues. V lost 6 bases and J 7 bases, leaving 22 bases between the germline ends. Per germline, CDR1 MNHEY and CDR2 SVGAGI. The CDR3 loop is CASRIGRGAIGEQYF. DNA for the CDR3: TGTGCCAGCAGGATCGGTCGGGGAGCGATCGGAGAGCAGTACTTC.

V usage is TRBV2 and J usage is TRBJ2-1; 13 bases match TRBD2. CDR1 is SNHLY and CDR2 is FYNNEI in the germline V gene. The CDR3 covers 15 residues. V lost 4 bases, J lost 7 bases, and 4 bases stayed unmatched. The CDR3 region has the DNA TGTGCCAGCAGTGGGACTAGCGGGAGTCTGAATGAGCAGTTCTTC. This sequence encodes CASSGTSGSLNEQFF.

The chain is built from TRBV27 and TRBJ2-7; 11 bases align to TRBD2. V shed 3 bases and J 9 bases; nucleotides not matched to a gene: 13. Germline lookup yields CDR1 MNHEY and CDR2 SMNVEV (reference sequence). The CDR3 has 16 amino acids. As DNA, the CDR3 is TGTGCCAGCAGTTTGGGCCCTCTAACTAGCGGGAGCCCGCAGTACTTC. Translated: CASSLGPLTSGSPQYF.

This sequence joins TRBV11-2 and TRBJ2-1; TRBD2 agrees at 9 bases. V dropped 5 bases and J dropped 4; count of bases not matched to a gene: 6. CDR1 and CDR2 (germline): SGHAT, FQNNGV. This CDR3 region has 15 residues. Here the CDR3 reads CASSLTSGSYNEQFF. The CDR3 region has the DNA TGTGCCAGCAGCCTCACTAGCGGGTCATACAATGAGCAGTTCTTC.

The V call is TRBV9, the J call TRBJ2-4; 8 nucleotides match TRBD2. The junction had 12 bases not matched to a gene; V was cut back by 0 bases and J by 1 base. Per the germline V gene, CDR1 is SGDLS and CDR2 is YYNGEE. The CDR3 covers 19 residues. This chain's CDR3 is CASSVDPAGDGMAKNIQYF. The CDR3 DNA follows: TGTGCCAGCAGCGTAGATCCAGCGGGAGACGGTATGGCCAAAAACATTCAGTACTTC.

This clone has just a few counts. The rearrangement joins TRBV18 to TRBJ2-1, with 7 bases fitting TRBD1. Germline lookup yields CDR1 KGHSH and CDR2 LQKENI. The V and J ends lost 3 bases and 0 bases, in that order; junction bases with no gene match: 5. The CDR3 consists of 16 residues. CDR3 nucleotides: TGTGCCAGCTCACCCCTGACAGGGCTCTCCTACAATGAGCAGTTCTTC. Its protein product is CASSPLTGLSYNEQFF.

The rearrangement links TRBV29-1 to TRBJ2-7, with 9 positions matching TRBD2. Trimming removed 4 bases from V and 2 bases from J; junction bases left unmatched: 6. The CDR3 has 14 residues. Germline CDR1 reads SQVTM; CDR2 reads ANQGSEA. The CDR3 sequence: CSVVGGGRAYEQYF. The CDR3 DNA reads as TGCAGCGTTGTGGGAGGCGGGAGGGCCTACGAGCAGTACTTC.

The gene calls are TRBV4-1 and TRBJ2-7; 9 nucleotides align to TRBD2. The V gene's germline CDR1 is MGHRA and CDR2 YSYEKL. J was trimmed by 1 base and V by 4 bases; bases with no gene match: 8. CDR3 length: 16 amino acids. In DNA form, the CDR3 reads TGCGCCAGCAGCCCTCGGGGGCTAGCGGGATCCTACGAGCAGTACTTC. Protein product: CASSPRGLAGSYEQYF.

CDR3 sequence reads: CASTSRGAGSNSPLHF. The CDR3 DNA reads TGTGCCAGCACCTCCCGGGGGGCAGGGAGTAATTCACCCCTCCACTTT. This chain uses TRBV28 with TRBJ1-6; maybe TRBD1 (6 bases). Between the trimmed V and J ends, which lost 7 bases and 6 bases, there was a span of 19 bases. The CDR3 consists of 16 residues. CDR1 is MDHEN, CDR2 SYDVKM, per germline.

This clone was recorded at least ten times. The genes are TRBV4-2 and TRBJ2-7; 14 nucleotides align to TRBD2. Germline-derived CDR1 and CDR2 are LGHNA and YNFKEQ. V was clipped by 4 bases and J by 2 bases; unmatched bases: 1. This CDR3 is 15 amino acids long. CDR3 sequence (DNA): TGTGCCAGCAGCCGACTAGCGGGAGGGGCCTACGAGCAGTACTTC. It is translated as CASSRLAGGAYEQYF.

This clone turned up a few times. The chain employs TRBV6-5 and TRBJ2-5; 7 bases align to TRBD2. The CDR3 loop spans 15 amino acids. The germline CDR1 and CDR2 sequences are MNHEY and SVGAGI. V lost 2 bases, J lost 4 bases, and 7 bases stayed unmatched. CDR3 residues: CASSYAGVPPETQYF. The CDR3 DNA sequence: TGTGCCAGCAGTTACGCGGGAGTCCCCCCAGAGACCCAGTACTTC.

The chain couples TRBV27 to TRBJ2-1; TRBD1 matches 8 bases. J was trimmed by 4 bases and V by 2 bases; bases with no gene match: 1. Looked up from germline, CDR1 is MNHEY and CDR2 is SMNVEV (reference sequence). CDR3 length: 14 residues. DNA of the CDR3: TGTGCCAGCAGTTTAGACAGGGGTTACAATGAGCAGTTCTTC. Translating gives CASSLDRGYNEQFF.

Only one count was recorded for this clone. This chain links TRBV15 with TRBJ2-3; D remains unclear. The CDR3 has 15 residues. The germline V gene encodes CDR1 LNHNV and CDR2 YYDKDF (reference sequence). V was trimmed by 0 bases and J by 3 bases, leaving 10 bases between them. The DNA for the CDR3 is TGTGCCACCAGCAGAGAACCGGGTCGGACAGATACGCAGTATTTT. As protein: CATSREPGRTDTQYF.

The chain carries TRBV28 and TRBJ2-7, with D unclear. CDR1 and CDR2 (germline): MDHEN, SYDVKM. V lost 2 bases and J 7 bases, leaving 9 bases between the germline ends. This CDR3 comprises 12 residues. The CDR3 region is CASSLAFREQYF. As DNA, the CDR3 is TGTGCCAGCAGTTTAGCGTTCCGAGAGCAGTACTTC. Variable domain in full (rest from reference TRBV28 and TRBJ2-7): DVKVTQSSRYLVKRTGEKVFLECVQDMDHENMFWYRQDPGLGLRLIYFSYDVKMKEKGDIPEGYSVSREKKERFSLILESASTNQTSMYLCASSLAFREQYFGPGTRLTVT.

This clone has only one observation. The gene calls are TRBV7-8 and TRBJ2-7; no firm D call. Germline CDR1 SGHVS, CDR2 FQNEAQ. The length of the CDR3 is 12 residues. The V end was cut by 5 bases, the J end by 3 bases, with 8 bases between. The CDR3 is CASSPAIYEQYF. CDR3 DNA: TGTGCCAGCAGCCCAGCTATCTACGAGCAGTACTTC.

The chain employs TRBV7-2 and TRBJ1-5, with D perhaps matching TRBD1 (6 bases). Germline loops: CDR1 SGHTA, CDR2 FQGNSA. Trimming removed 6 bases from V and 3 bases from J, with 12 bases in between. The CDR3 has 14 amino acids. CDR3 nucleotides: TGTGCCAGCAGTCAGGGACATCCCAATCAGCCCCAGCATTTT. Protein sequence: CASSQGHPNQPQHF.

The chain has TRBV7-8 and TRBJ2-1, with 10 bases lining up with TRBD2. Trimming removed 2 bases from V and 2 bases from J; junction bases left unmatched: 3. The V gene's germline CDR1 is SGHVS and CDR2 FQNEAQ. The CDR3 is made up of 16 amino acids. The CDR3 DNA is TGTGCCAGCAGCTTACTAAGCGGGAGGGCCTACAATGAGCAGTTCTTC. The encoded protein is CASSLLSGRAYNEQFF.

The genes are TRBV19 and TRBJ1-1, with D maybe TRBD1 (6 bases). Germline CDR1 is LNHDA and CDR2 is SQIVND (reference sequence). With 4 bases removed from V and 0 bases from J, the gap between germline ends came to 12 bases. CDR3 length: 15 amino acids. The CDR3 protein is CASSRAQGMNTEAFF. For the CDR3, the DNA is TGTGCCAGTAGTAGGGCCCAGGGGATGAACACTGAAGCTTTCTTT.

This clone was counted only a few times. The chain recombines TRBV5-5 with TRBJ2-7; D is uncertain. V shed 2 bases and J shed 5 bases, with 11 bases lying between them. The CDR3 runs to 13 residues. Germline V gives CDR1 SGHKS, CDR2 YYEKEE (reference sequence). The DNA of the CDR3 is TGTGCCAGCAGCTTAGCCAAGAGGAACGAGCAGTACTTC. Translating gives CASSLAKRNEQYF.

This clone came up a few times. The genes are TRBV7-9 and TRBJ2-7; D remains ambiguous. The germline V and J ends were trimmed by 1 base and 3 bases, with 10 bases remaining between them. This CDR3 is built from 14 residues. Germline loops: CDR1 SEHNR, CDR2 FQNEAQ (reference sequence). In nucleotides, the CDR3 is TGTGCCAGCAGCTTAGGTGGCTTCCTCTACGAGCAGTACTTC. Translated, it gives CASSLGGFLYEQYF.

The V call is TRBV4-2, the J call TRBJ2-1; TRBD2 aligns across 12 bases. The trim removed 2 bases at V and 0 bases at J, leaving 8 bases unmatched. This CDR3 is built from 19 residues. Germline loops: CDR1 LGHNA, CDR2 YNFKEQ. CDR3 coding DNA: TGTGCCAGCAGCCAACCGGGACTAGCGGGTCTAAGCTCCTACAATGAGCAGTTCTTC. This translates into CASSQPGLAGLSSYNEQFF.